Listed below are T cell receptor beta chains from one sample, sequenced in a study of shared clonotypes between healthy human individuals. Measured with immunoSEQ multiplex PCR; TCRdb has only the in-frame clones, and not every one. The sample consists of about 1,800,000 clones, roughly 94% of them appearing once. The sequencing sample was made of naive CD8+ T cells sorted from blood. These TCRs come from a man in his late teens or twenties in good health. Each CDR3 is given with its conserved first and last residue. D genes are given only for firm matches.

j_call: TRBJ1-6
v_call: TRBV9
d_call: -
cdr3_aa: CASSVGSSYNSPLHF
cdr3_nt: TGTGCCAGCAGCGTTGGGAGCTCCTATAATTCACCCCTCCACTTT

j_call: TRBJ2-1
v_call: TRBV30
d_call: TRBD1
cdr3_aa: CAWSVGTGILEQFF
cdr3_nt: TGTGCCTGGAGTGTAGGGACAGGGATACTTGAGCAGTTCTTC

j_call: TRBJ1-1
v_call: TRBV27
d_call: TRBD1
cdr3_aa: CASSLSWTGKGSDTEAFF
cdr3_nt: TGTGCCAGCAGTTTATCCTGGACAGGGAAAGGCTCGGACACTGAAGCTTTCTTT

j_call: TRBJ2-5
v_call: TRBV5-6
d_call: -
cdr3_aa: CASSLVAGSETQYF
cdr3_nt: TGTGCCAGCAGCTTGGTAGCAGGGTCGGAGACCCAGTACTTC

j_call: TRBJ2-5
v_call: TRBV30
d_call: TRBD2
cdr3_aa: CAWSGTSGGREETQYF
cdr3_nt: TGTGCCTGGAGTGGGACCAGCGGGGGCAGGGAAGAGACCCAGTACTTC

j_call: TRBJ2-1
v_call: TRBV5-1
d_call: -
cdr3_aa: CASSLGGGDNEQFF
cdr3_nt: TGCGCCAGCAGCTTGGGCGGCGGGGACAATGAGCAGTTCTTC

j_call: TRBJ2-4
v_call: TRBV27
d_call: -
cdr3_aa: CASSLTSAGFGGNIQYF
cdr3_nt: TGTGCCAGCAGTTTAACGAGCGCCGGGTTCGGGGGAAACATTCAGTACTTC

j_call: TRBJ2-7
v_call: TRBV5-4
d_call: TRBD1
cdr3_aa: CASSSVTGGWDEQYF
cdr3_nt: TGTGCCAGCAGCTCCGTGACAGGGGGTTGGGACGAGCAGTACTTC

j_call: TRBJ2-1
v_call: TRBV10-3
d_call: -
cdr3_aa: CAISQNPRLGDNEQFF
cdr3_nt: TGTGCCATCAGTCAAAATCCAAGGTTAGGGGACAATGAGCAGTTCTTC

j_call: TRBJ2-7
v_call: TRBV27
d_call: -
cdr3_aa: CASSLAAYYEQYF
cdr3_nt: TGTGCCAGCAGTTTAGCAGCCTACTACGAGCAGTACTTC

j_call: TRBJ1-2
v_call: TRBV27
d_call: -
cdr3_aa: CATHSPGHQNYGYTF
cdr3_nt: TGTGCCACTCACTCGCCGGGACACCAAAACTATGGCTACACCTTC

j_call: TRBJ2-5
v_call: TRBV5-8
d_call: TRBD2
cdr3_aa: CASSLREDETQYF
cdr3_nt: TGTGCCAGCAGCTTACGGGAGGACGAGACCCAGTACTTC

j_call: TRBJ2-3
v_call: TRBV30
d_call: -
cdr3_aa: CAWSVSLDTDTQYF
cdr3_nt: TGTGCCTGGAGTGTATCTTTAGATACAGATACGCAGTATTTT

j_call: TRBJ2-2
v_call: TRBV2
d_call: TRBD1
cdr3_aa: CASKGQGVFGELFF
cdr3_nt: TGTGCCAGCAAGGGACAGGGGGTTTTCGGGGAGCTGTTTTTT

j_call: TRBJ2-7
v_call: TRBV29-1
d_call: -
cdr3_aa: CSVAGVSSYEQYF
cdr3_nt: TGCAGCGTTGCGGGGGTCTCCTCCTACGAGCAGTACTTC

j_call: TRBJ2-2
v_call: TRBV6-6
d_call: TRBD1
cdr3_aa: CASSSGQGLAGELFF
cdr3_nt: TGTGCCAGCAGTTCCGGACAGGGTCTGGCCGGGGAGCTGTTTTTT

j_call: TRBJ2-5
v_call: TRBV9
d_call: -
cdr3_aa: CASGTLAAQETQYF
cdr3_nt: TGTGCCAGCGGAACCTTAGCGGCTCAAGAGACCCAGTACTTC

j_call: TRBJ1-1
v_call: TRBV28
d_call: -
cdr3_aa: CASSFMVRDTEAFF
cdr3_nt: TGTGCCAGCAGTTTCATGGTCAGAGACACTGAAGCTTTCTTT

j_call: TRBJ2-5
v_call: TRBV7-9
d_call: -
cdr3_aa: CASSFNRDFQETQYF
cdr3_nt: TGTGCCAGCAGCTTTAACCGGGACTTCCAAGAGACCCAGTACTTC

j_call: TRBJ2-5
v_call: TRBV29-1
d_call: TRBD2
cdr3_aa: CSVEVLVLAGEQTQYF
cdr3_nt: TGCAGCGTTGAGGTCCTTGTGCTAGCGGGGGAGCAGACCCAGTACTTC

j_call: TRBJ2-5
v_call: TRBV5-4
d_call: -
cdr3_aa: CASSFRGPRETQYF
cdr3_nt: TGTGCCAGCAGCTTTCGCGGCCCACGGGAGACCCAGTACTTC

j_call: TRBJ1-2
v_call: TRBV10-2
d_call: TRBD1
cdr3_aa: CASSDSDRGRDGYTF
cdr3_nt: TGCGCCAGCAGTGATTCTGACAGGGGGCGCGATGGCTACACCTTC